The text below deals with one T cell receptor (beta chain). Its antigen is not identified. The sample comes from a study of cytomegalovirus exposure and HLA in healthy donors. Overall study: Around 85 million unique TCR sequences came from HLA-typed donors in an early release. Findings and caveats of the study: The study put 160 or so TCR beta chains on its list as cytomegalovirus-associated. Indistinguishable V segments, including TRBV6-2 and TRBV6-3, were excluded. Most TCR sequences were uncommon, yet certain public TCRs appeared in many donors.

Use of 60 Vbeta and 13 Jbeta primers characterized the PCR. The protocol was immunoSEQ multiplex PCR, while the TCRdb copy is restricted to in-frame clones and leaves out a portion. The sample holds some 140,000 clones, around 80% seen once. The germline V and J ends were trimmed by 0 bases and 4 bases, with 12 bases remaining between them. Germline CDR1 LNHNV, CDR2 YYDKDF (reference sequence). The CDR3 runs 15 residues. Sequencing was done on a sample of PBMCs. V is TRBV15 and J is TRBJ1-2; D remains unclear. The receptor was isolated from a man aged 25-45 years in good health. Here the CDR3 DNA reads TGTGCCACCAGCAGAGATCTACTAGGGTCCTATGGCTACACCTTC. This sequence encodes CATSRDLLGSYGYTF.